This T cell receptor beta chain derives from a study of blood T cells in healthy people across ages. For the second PCR, which ran for 7 to 11 cycles, a sample-barcoded 5' primer and a J-beta primer mix were used. TCRdb processed the 5' RACE reads anew with MiXCR; each CDR3 protein has one entry. The sample carries some 1.5 million distinct CDR3 sequences, approximately 42% recorded once. This clonotype was detected only a few times. CDR3 length equals 13 residues. Germline lookup yields CDR1 DFQATT and CDR2 SNEGSKA (reference sequence). V lost 8 bases and J lost 0, with 14 bases in between. The sequenced material came from blood. The TCR comes from a woman between 18 and 29 years old in good health. The V call is TRBV20-1, the J call TRBJ2-7; D unclear. The CDR3 nucleotides read TGCAGTCAAGGAGTCCCCAACTCCTACGAGCAGTACTTC. As protein: CSQGVPNSYEQYF.